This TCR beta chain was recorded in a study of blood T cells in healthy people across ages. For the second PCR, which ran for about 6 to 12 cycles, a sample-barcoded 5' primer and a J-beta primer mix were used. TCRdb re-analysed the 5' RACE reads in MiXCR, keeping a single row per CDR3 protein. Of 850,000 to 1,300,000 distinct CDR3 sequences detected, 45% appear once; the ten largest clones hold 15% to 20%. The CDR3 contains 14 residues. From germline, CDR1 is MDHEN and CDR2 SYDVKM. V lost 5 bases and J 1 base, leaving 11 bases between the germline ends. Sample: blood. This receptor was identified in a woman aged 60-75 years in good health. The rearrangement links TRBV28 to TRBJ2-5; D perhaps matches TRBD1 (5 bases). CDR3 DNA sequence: TGTGCCAGCAGTGAAACAGGAATCCAAGAGACCCAGTACTTC. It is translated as CASSETGIQETQYF.